What follows describes a single TCR beta chain. Its antigen is currently not known. One base away there is no much larger clone; base qualities are not given. This specimen belongs to a study of graft-versus-host responses after intestinal transplantation (TCRdb year 2021). About the study as a whole: The transplants that recipients received were multivisceral, liver-intestinal, or isolated intestinal. The cohort enrolled about two dozen intestinal transplant recipients including one retransplant, and a few patients lacking pretransplant specimens were excluded. A peak of at least 4% donor T cells among recipient peripheral blood mononuclear cells was the definition used for donor T cell macrochimerism. Anti-thymocyte globulin induction was given to all recipients, followed by maintenance tacrolimus and steroids for around three years. Bulk TCR-beta CDR3 sequencing was used to track graft-versus-host and host-versus-graft alloreactive T cell clones in the graft, circulation and bone marrow after intestinal transplantation. Samples from a few later patients were sequenced in-house on an Illumina MiSeq with MiXCR processing rather than by the commercial service. Alloreactive clones were identified by sequencing pre-transplant mixed lymphocyte reaction products and comparing them with unstimulated pre-transplant donor and recipient T cells. What the authors observed across the whole study: Conclusions were limited by the relatively low number and heterogeneity of intestinal transplant patients. High GvH to HvG T cell clonal ratios were observed in the allografts of patients with donor T cell macrochimerism. GvH clones were detected in recipient bone marrow, and some of these GvH clones were observed earlier in ileal mucosa or blood, consistent with an intestinal mucosal origin. Early after transplant, declines in HvG clones were associated with peak levels of circulating GvH clones.

Libraries were constructed by the immunoSEQ multiplex PCR assay. High-throughput TCR-beta CDR3 sequencing of genomic DNA from most patients was performed by Adaptive Biotechnologies. In the source study's methods: TCR sequencing data for some 17 patients were retrieved from Adaptive's ImmunoSEQ software; three other patients were processed with MiXCR and VDJtools. Because the origin of CDR3 nucleotide sequences shared between donor and recipient could not be assigned, those sequences were removed. At least 2-fold expansion over unstimulated cells and a minimum CFSE-low frequency of 0.002% (template counts) or 0.001% (read counts) were required for clones to be classified as alloreactive. Clones were considered mappable if detected in sequenced pre-transplant spleen, lymph node, or MLR CFSE-low populations of the donor or recipient. Cumulative frequency of alloreactive clones was calculated as a percentage of all sequences weighted by copy number. As stored in TCRdb, this immuneACCESS dataset retains in-frame rearrangements with V and J assigned. A fraction of the clones does not appear; measured against another copy, unresolved V genes explain less than half of the discrepancy, and the remainder lacks a known reason. V and J calls and clone size are those listed in that table; D and trimming were worked out from the DNA. This sample comprises around 29,000 clones, 70% to 90% of them detected only once. Around 10% of the sample is taken by the ten largest.

V sheds 4 bases and J sheds 2 bases, leaving 11 bases between their ends. From the germline V gene, CDR1 is WSHSY and CDR2 is SAAADI. From its cysteine to its phenylalanine, the CDR3 spans 14 amino acids. CDR3 DNA is the only sequence kept; it has 42 bases, read in frame from the first base. Blood samples were collected up to 4 times in the first month after transplant and then at least monthly when available. This material consisted of PBMCs, taken around 430 days after intestinal transplantation. The chain is made from TRBV10-2 and TRBJ1-2, with no confident D gene call. This receptor was identified in a human patient who received an intestinal transplant, so some T cells may come from the graft donor. The DNA sequence is as follows: TGCGCCAGCAGTGTCCCCGGTCTAAACTATGGCTACACCTTC. The resulting protein is CASSVPGLNYGYTF.